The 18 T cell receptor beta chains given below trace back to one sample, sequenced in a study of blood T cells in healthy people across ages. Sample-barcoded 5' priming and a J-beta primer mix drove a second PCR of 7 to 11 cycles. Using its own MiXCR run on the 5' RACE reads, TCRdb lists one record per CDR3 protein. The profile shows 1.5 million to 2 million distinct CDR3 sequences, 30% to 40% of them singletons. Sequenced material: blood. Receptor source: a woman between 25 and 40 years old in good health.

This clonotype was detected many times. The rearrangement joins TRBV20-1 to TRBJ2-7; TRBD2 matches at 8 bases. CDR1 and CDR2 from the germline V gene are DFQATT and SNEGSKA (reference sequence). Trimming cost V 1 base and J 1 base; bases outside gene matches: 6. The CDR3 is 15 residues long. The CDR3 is CSARAPGLGSYEQYF. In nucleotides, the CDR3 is TGCAGTGCTAGAGCACCGGGACTAGGATCCTACGAGCAGTACTTC.

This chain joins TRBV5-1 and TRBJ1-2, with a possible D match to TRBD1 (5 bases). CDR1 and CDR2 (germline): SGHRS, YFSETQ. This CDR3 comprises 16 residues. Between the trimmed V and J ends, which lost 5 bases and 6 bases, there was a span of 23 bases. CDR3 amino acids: CASRPPGLPLWDGYTF. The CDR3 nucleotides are TGCGCCAGCAGACCACCGGGACTCCCGCTTTGGGATGGCTACACCTTC.

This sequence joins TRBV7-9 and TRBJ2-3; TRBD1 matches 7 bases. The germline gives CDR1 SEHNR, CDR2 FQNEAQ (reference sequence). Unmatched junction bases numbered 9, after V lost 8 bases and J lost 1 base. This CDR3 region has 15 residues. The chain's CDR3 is CASGEQTGGTDTQYF. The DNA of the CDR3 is TGTGCCAGCGGCGAGCAAACAGGGGGCACAGATACGCAGTATTTT.

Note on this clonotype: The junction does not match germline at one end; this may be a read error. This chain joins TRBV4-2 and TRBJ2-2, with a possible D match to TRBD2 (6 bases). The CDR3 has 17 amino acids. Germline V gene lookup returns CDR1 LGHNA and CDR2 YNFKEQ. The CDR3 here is CASNQDPAGQNTGELFF. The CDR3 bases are TGTGCCAGCAACCAAGACCCAGCGGGCCAGAACACCGGGGAGCTGTTTTTT.

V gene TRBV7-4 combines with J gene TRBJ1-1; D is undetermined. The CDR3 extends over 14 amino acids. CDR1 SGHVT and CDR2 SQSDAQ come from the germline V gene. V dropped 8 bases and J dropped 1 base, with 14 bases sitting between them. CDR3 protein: CASPLSGRNTEAFF. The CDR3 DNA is TGTGCCAGCCCCTTAAGCGGAAGGAACACTGAAGCTTTCTTT.

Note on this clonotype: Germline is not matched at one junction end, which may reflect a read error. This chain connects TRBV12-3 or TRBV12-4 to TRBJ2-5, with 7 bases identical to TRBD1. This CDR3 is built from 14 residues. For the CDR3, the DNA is TGTACCAGCAGTTTAAGGGGGCGCGAAGAGACCCAGTACTTC. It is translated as CTSSLRGREETQYF.

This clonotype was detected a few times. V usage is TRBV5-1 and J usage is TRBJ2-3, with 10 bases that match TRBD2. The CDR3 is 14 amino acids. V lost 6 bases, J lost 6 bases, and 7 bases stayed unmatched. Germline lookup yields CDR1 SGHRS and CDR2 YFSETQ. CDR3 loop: CASTERGGPDTQYF. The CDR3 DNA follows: TGCGCCAGCACAGAGCGGGGGGGCCCCGATACGCAGTATTTT.

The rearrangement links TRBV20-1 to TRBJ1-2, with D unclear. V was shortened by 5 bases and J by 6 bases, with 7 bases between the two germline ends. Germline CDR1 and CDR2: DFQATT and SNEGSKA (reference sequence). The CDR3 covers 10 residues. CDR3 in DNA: TGCAGTGCTCCGACACATGGCTACACCTTC. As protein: CSAPTHGYTF.

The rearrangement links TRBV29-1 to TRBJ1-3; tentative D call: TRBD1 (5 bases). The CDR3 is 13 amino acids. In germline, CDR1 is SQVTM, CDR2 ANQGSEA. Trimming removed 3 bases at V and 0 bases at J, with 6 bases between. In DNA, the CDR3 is TGCAGCGTTGACAGGGTCTCTGGAAACACCATATATTTT. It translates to CSVDRVSGNTIYF.

CDR3 sequence: CASSSPQGIVYNEQFF. The DNA for the CDR3 is TGTGCCAGCAGCTCGCCACAGGGAATTGTGTACAATGAGCAGTTCTTC. This chain connects TRBV7-2 to TRBJ2-1; D might be TRBD1 (6 bases). The CDR3 extends over 16 amino acids. The V gene's germline CDR1 is SGHTA and CDR2 FQGNSA. V lost 4 bases, J lost 4 bases, and 17 bases lay in between.

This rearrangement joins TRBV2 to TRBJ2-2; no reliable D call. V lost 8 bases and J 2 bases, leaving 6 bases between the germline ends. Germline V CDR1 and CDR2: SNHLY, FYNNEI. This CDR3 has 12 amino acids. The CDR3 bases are TGTGCCAGCTACCAAAACACCGGGGAGCTGTTTTTT. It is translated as CASYQNTGELFF.

The CDR3 here is CSALPQAELTDTQYF. The CDR3 nucleotides are TGCAGTGCTCTACCTCAAGCGGAGCTCACAGATACGCAGTATTTT. The chain recombines TRBV20-1 with TRBJ2-3; tentatively, D is TRBD2 (5 bases). V gave up 5 bases and J gave up 2 bases, with 17 bases separating them. The CDR3 length is 15 residues. From germline, CDR1 is DFQATT and CDR2 SNEGSKA (reference sequence).

The CDR3 nucleotides read TGCAGTGCTAGACCGCCCCGGACTAGCGGGAGCAGGGGGCGCACAGATACGCAGTATTTT. Its translation: CSARPPRTSGSRGRTDTQYF. The V gene is TRBV20-1, the J gene TRBJ2-3, with 13 positions matching TRBD2. CDR3 length: 20 amino acids. The germline V gene has CDR1 DFQATT and CDR2 SNEGSKA (reference sequence). J was trimmed by 1 base and V by 2 bases; bases with no gene match: 15.

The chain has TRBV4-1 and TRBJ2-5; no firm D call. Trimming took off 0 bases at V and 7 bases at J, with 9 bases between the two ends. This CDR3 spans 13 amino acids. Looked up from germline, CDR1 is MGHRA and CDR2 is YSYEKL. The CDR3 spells CASSQEISGTQYF. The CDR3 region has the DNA TGCGCCAGCAGCCAAGAAATAAGTGGGACCCAGTACTTC.

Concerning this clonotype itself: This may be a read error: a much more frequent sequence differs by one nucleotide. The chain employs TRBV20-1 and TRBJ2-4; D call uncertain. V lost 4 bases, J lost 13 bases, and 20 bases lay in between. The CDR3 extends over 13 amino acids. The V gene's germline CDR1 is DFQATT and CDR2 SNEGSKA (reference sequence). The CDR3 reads CSAMAISSYGQYF. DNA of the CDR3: TGCAGTGCTATGGCCATATCCTCCTACGGGCAGTACTTC.

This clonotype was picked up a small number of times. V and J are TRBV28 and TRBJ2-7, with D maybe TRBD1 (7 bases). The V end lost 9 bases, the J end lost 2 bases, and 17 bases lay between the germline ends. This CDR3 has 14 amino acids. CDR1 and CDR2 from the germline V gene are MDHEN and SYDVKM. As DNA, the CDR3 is TGTGCCAGTCGACCAGGGGGGTCGGCCTACGAGCAGTACTTC. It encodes CASRPGGSAYEQYF.

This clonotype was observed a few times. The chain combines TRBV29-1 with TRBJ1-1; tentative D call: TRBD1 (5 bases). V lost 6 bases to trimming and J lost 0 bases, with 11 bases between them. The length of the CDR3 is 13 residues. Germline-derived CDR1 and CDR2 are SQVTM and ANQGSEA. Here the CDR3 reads CSVQGFMNTEAFF. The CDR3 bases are TGCAGCGTCCAGGGTTTCATGAACACTGAAGCTTTCTTT. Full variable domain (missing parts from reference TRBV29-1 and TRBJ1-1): SAVISQKPSRDICQRGTSLTIQCQVDSQVTMMFWYRQQPGQSLTLIATANQGSEATYESGFVIDKFPISRPNLTFSTLTVSNMSPEDSSIYLCSVQGFMNTEAFFGQGTRLTVV.

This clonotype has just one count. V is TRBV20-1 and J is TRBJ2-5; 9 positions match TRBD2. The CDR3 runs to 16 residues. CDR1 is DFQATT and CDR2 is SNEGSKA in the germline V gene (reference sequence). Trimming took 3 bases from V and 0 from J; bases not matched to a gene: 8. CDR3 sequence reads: CSASRSSGTYQETQYF. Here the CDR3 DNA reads TGCAGTGCTAGCAGGTCTAGCGGGACGTACCAAGAGACCCAGTACTTC.